The sequence of this T cell receptor beta chain was determined in a study of cytomegalovirus exposure and HLA in healthy donors. In the study overall: Some 180 million T cells yielded under 130 million unique TCR beta sequences in earlier analysis. Study observations and caveats: Prior analysis indicated that the majority of TCR beta V segments exhibited productivity approximately 87% or approximately 30% of the time. TCR beta chains associated with HLA were, in a later analysis, more clonally expanded than equally common others.

About this clone: Its antigen remains unidentified.

CDR3 length equals 14 residues. V lost 6 bases to trimming and J lost 4 bases; unmatched junction nucleotides: 7. Germline V lookup: CDR1 SGHRS, CDR2 YFSETQ. The PCR was carried out with 60 Vbeta primers and 13 Jbeta primers. Generated by immunoSEQ multiplex PCR, the TCRdb table keeps only in-frame clones and is missing some. This sample has 150,000 to 200,000 clones, with over 70% found just once. Healthy bone marrow donors supplied every sample. The chain has TRBV5-1 and TRBJ2-1; 7 nucleotides line up with TRBD2. Sequencing input: PBMCs. The sequence derives from a middle-aged woman in good health and CMV-seronegative. CDR3 nucleotide sequence: TGCGCCAGCACTATTTCTAGCGGATACAATGAGCAGTTCTTC. It yields the protein CASTISSGYNEQFF.